The present entry profiles one T cell receptor beta chain with its context. The antigen remains unidentified. The data derive from a study of T cell responses to AZD1222 COVID-19 vaccine. The study, taken as a whole, reports: Baseline serostatus was positive in only six AZD1222 recipients. The breadth and depth of Spike-specific TCRs increased once two AZD1222 doses had been given.

TCRdb keeps only in-frame clones here, not all; method: immunoSEQ multiplex PCR. Of roughly 28,000 clones in the sample, roughly 90% were seen once. V lost 1 base and J lost 4, with 14 bases in between. The length of the CDR3 is 16 residues. In germline, CDR1 is SGHKS, CDR2 YYEKEE (reference sequence). The material sequenced was peripheral blood, taken on day 0 of AZD1222 vaccination. This chain uses TRBV5-5 with TRBJ2-2, with D uncertain. This TCR came from an adult in good health. The CDR3 loop reads CASSLTEITVTGELFF. The CDR3 region has the DNA TGTGCCAGCAGCTTGACTGAAATAACAGTCACCGGGGAGCTGTTTTTT.